The clone carrying this T cell receptor (beta chain) was seen a few times. The data were taken from a study of blood T cell repertoires in COVID-19. Study information: PBMCs, B-cell-depleted T cells, or T cells were the source of the cDNA or gDNA that made up the material.

The germline V gene has CDR1 GTSNPN and CDR2 SVGIG (reference sequence). V dropped 5 bases and J dropped 2 bases, with 6 bases sitting between them. CDR3 length: 11 residues. Assay: immunoSEQ multiplex PCR; the TCRdb copy retains only in-frame clones and omits some. This sample yields around 21,000 clones, of which approximately 88% are seen a single time; 3.2% belongs to the top ten. This receptor was taken from a man aged 35-49 years with acute or convalescent COVID-19. The chain combines TRBV30 with TRBJ1-1; D is unclear. Sequencing was carried out using peripheral blood. The CDR3 bases are TGTGCCTGGGTCCTAAACACTGAAGCTTTCTTT. This sequence encodes CAWVLNTEAFF.